Given below is one TCR beta chain in context. What it binds is not known. These data are taken from a study of T-cell memory formation after mild COVID-19. On the study more broadly: Each donor largely had its own TCR clusters.

Study-level findings and limits: Clones that contracted clustered mainly in CM and EM if CD4+ and in EMRA if CD8+. Unconfirmed was the SARS-CoV-2 specificity of second-wave clones that peaked on day 37.

The CDR3 sequence is 13 residues long. V lost 6 bases, J lost 8 bases, and 16 bases lay in between. Libraries for TCRalpha and TCRbeta carried sample barcodes and unique molecular identifiers via 5'RACE. TCRdb re-called the 5' RACE reads with MiXCR, one entry per CDR3 protein. This sample has a few hundred thousand distinct CDR3 sequences, with over 20% found just once. The specimen was PBMCs or a T cell subset sorted from them (not recorded which). This sequence was found in an adult woman who had mild COVID-19 (a few samples of this study predate the infection). Cell type and time point are not known. The V call is TRBV12-3 or TRBV12-4, the J call TRBJ1-2; D gene uncertain. CDR3 residues: CASSPTFPGGYTF. The DNA for the CDR3 is TGTGCCAGCAGCCCGACATTTCCCGGGGGCTACACCTTC.